This T cell receptor (beta chain) derives from a study of blood T cell repertoires in COVID-19. Study in general: The study drew acute and convalescent COVID-19 samples from the United States, Italy and Spain. PBMCs, B-cell-depleted T cells, or T cells were the source of the cDNA or gDNA that made up the material.

The ends were cut back, 0 bases at V and 1 base at J, with 6 bases in the middle. This CDR3 comprises 14 residues. Looked up from germline, CDR1 is LGHDT and CDR2 is YNNKEL (reference sequence). Per the study methods: Scientists estimated how many nucleated cells there were by amplifying reference gene primers. Clones were read by immunoSEQ multiplex PCR, and TCRdb kept only the in-frame ones, dropping some. That table furnishes V, J and clone size, whereas the DNA furnished D and trimming. The sample records some 250,000 clones, approximately 80% being singletons. This chain uses TRBV3-1 (or the pseudogene TRBV3-2) with TRBJ1-1; no definite D call. The receptor's source is a man aged 40-49 years with acute or convalescent COVID-19. The sample comprised peripheral blood. The DNA of the CDR3 is TGTGCCAGCAGCCAAGACTATGGGAACACTGAAGCTTTCTTT. This gives the protein CASSQDYGNTEAFF.